This TCR beta chain is from a study of blood T cell repertoires in COVID-19. Germline values: CDR1 SGHTA, CDR2 FQGTGA. The CDR3 covers 13 residues. V was shortened by 3 bases and J by 0 bases, with 5 bases between the two germline ends. Clones were sequenced by immunoSEQ multiplex PCR, and TCRdb holds only the in-frame ones, with some missing. Among around 140,000 clones listed, about 80% were seen once. This sequence originates from a middle-aged man with acute COVID-19. The sample taken for sequencing was PBMCs or T cells enriched from blood (not recorded which). The V gene is TRBV7-3, the J gene TRBJ1-1, with a possible D match to TRBD1 (5 bases). The CDR3 DNA reads as TGTGCCAGCAGCTTCAGGGTGAACACTGAAGCTTTCTTT. It translates to CASSFRVNTEAFF.